This T cell receptor (beta chain) was identified during a study of blood T cell repertoires in COVID-19. The assay was immunoSEQ multiplex PCR, and TCRdb's table has in-frame clones only and misses some. The sample records fewer than 40,000 clones, 88% being singletons. Germline V gene lookup returns CDR1 LNHDA and CDR2 SQIVND (reference sequence). V lost 1 base and J lost 4, with 11 bases in between. The CDR3 length is 15 residues. Sequencing was performed on peripheral blood. The receptor comes from a woman older than 75 with active or convalescent COVID-19. V and J are TRBV19 and TRBJ1-5; a possible D gene is TRBD1 (6 bases). Here the CDR3 reads CASSIVPGENQPQHF. CDR3 nucleotides: TGTGCCAGTAGTATAGTGCCAGGGGAAAATCAGCCCCAGCATTTT.